This T cell receptor (beta chain) was sequenced in a study of graft-versus-host responses after intestinal transplantation. The study, taken as a whole, reports: Peak circulating GvH clone levels were associated with early post-transplant HvG declines. Patients who carried graft-donor T cell macrochimerism also had high graft-versus-host to host-versus-graft clonal ratios in their allografts. Recipient marrow showed GvH clones, some seen first in ileum or blood.

The table came from immunoSEQ multiplex PCR; TCRdb's copy has only in-frame clones and leaves some out. The sample consists of around 30,000 clones, 80% of them appearing once. Lymphocytes from graft epithelium and lamina propria were isolated. Worth noting for this clone: The antigen remains undetermined.

The specimen comprised ileum tissue, sampled 98 days after intestinal transplantation. The receptor's source is a human patient who received an intestinal transplant, so some T cells may come from the graft donor.

The CDR3 bases are TGTGCCAGCAGCTCCTTAACTAGCGGGGGGTTTAGCTCCTACGAGCAGTACTTC. Amino acid sequence: CASSSLTSGGFSSYEQYF. The chain links TRBV11-2 to TRBJ2-7; 12 bases map to TRBD2. This CDR3 is 18 amino acids long. The V gene end was trimmed by 4 bases and the J gene end by 0 bases; junction bases not matched to a gene: 10. Looked up from germline, CDR1 is SGHAT and CDR2 is FQNNGV.